Each of the 22 T cell receptor beta chains below was sequenced from the same sample in a study of cytotoxic CD8 clonotypes in ibrutinib-treated CLL. Profiled with immunoSEQ multiplex PCR; TCRdb holds only in-frame clones, not every one. The sample shows more than 200,000 clones, 75% to 85% of them seen only once. The specimen comprised PBMCs, sampled after 12 months of ibrutinib treatment. Receptors were obtained from a human donor with chronic lymphocytic leukemia.

The chain couples TRBV4-1 to TRBJ1-4; D ambiguous. Deletions cut 1 base from V and 8 bases from J, with 5 bases between. The germline gives CDR1 MGHRA, CDR2 YSYEKL. The CDR3 runs to 12 residues. This chain's CDR3 is CASSQAREKLFF. For the CDR3, the DNA is TGCGCCAGCAGCCAAGCGAGGGAAAAACTGTTTTTT.

This clone has more than one count but fewer than ten. The chain links TRBV27 to TRBJ2-6, with unresolved D. The CDR3 sequence is 14 residues long. V was cut by 8 bases and J by 0 bases, with 8 bases left in between. Germline values: CDR1 MNHEY, CDR2 SMNVEV (reference sequence). CDR3 loop: CASGVHSGANVLTF. Here the CDR3 DNA reads TGTGCCAGCGGGGTCCACTCTGGGGCCAACGTCCTGACTTTC.

This chain connects TRBV28 to TRBJ1-2, with D unclear. From germline, CDR1 is MDHEN and CDR2 SYDVKM. The germline V and J ends were trimmed by 7 bases and 4 bases, with 16 bases remaining between them. CDR3 size: 14 residues. CDR3 in amino acids: CASTVMARGYGYTF. The CDR3, as DNA: TGTGCCAGCACGGTCATGGCGCGAGGCTATGGCTACACCTTC.

V gene TRBV18 combines with J gene TRBJ1-1, with D possibly TRBD1 on 6 matching bases. The germline V gene encodes CDR1 KGHSH and CDR2 LQKENI. The CDR3 length is 14 residues. The V gene lost 8 bases and the J gene lost 1 base, with 14 bases spanning the gap. In nucleotides, the CDR3 is TGTGCCAGCCGACGGGGGCCGGGGAACACTGAAGCTTTCTTT. Protein sequence: CASRRGPGNTEAFF.

The V gene is TRBV5-1, the J gene TRBJ1-1; 8 nucleotides agree with TRBD1. J gave up 0 bases and V 4 bases, and 2 bases lay outside the gene matches. Germline CDR1 and CDR2: SGHRS and YFSETQ. CDR3 length: 14 amino acids. In nucleotides, the CDR3 is TGCGCCAGCAGCCAGGGGGCGGTGAACACTGAAGCTTTCTTT. Translation gives CASSQGAVNTEAFF.

This clone was counted a few times. The chain joins TRBV5-5 to TRBJ2-7; D is undetermined. Trimming removed 0 bases at V and 2 bases at J, with 9 bases between. CDR1 and CDR2 from the germline V gene are SGHKS and YYEKEE (reference sequence). The CDR3 contains 14 residues. The CDR3 DNA reads TGTGCCAGCAGCTTGGTGCCAGTTGCCTACGAGCAGTACTTC. Encoded protein: CASSLVPVAYEQYF. Complete variable domain (other parts from reference TRBV5-5 and TRBJ2-7): DAGVTQSPTHLIKTRGQQVTLRCSPISGHKSVSWYQQVLGQGPQFIFQYYEKEERGRGNFPDRFSARQFPNYSSELNVNALLLGDSALYLCASSLVPVAYEQYFGPGTRLTVT.

The gene calls are TRBV6-1 and TRBJ2-4; tentative D call: TRBD1 (6 bases). From germline, CDR1 is MNHNS and CDR2 SASEGT. V lost 5 bases, J lost 2 bases, and 10 bases lay in between. This CDR3 region has 14 residues. In nucleotides, the CDR3 is TGTGCCAGCAGTCAGGGGTTCCCCAAAAACATTCAGTACTTC. Residues: CASSQGFPKNIQYF.

The chain links TRBV27 to TRBJ2-3; unclear D gene. V gave up 3 bases and J gave up 2 bases, with 6 bases separating them. The CDR3 is 13 residues long. Looked up from germline, CDR1 is MNHEY and CDR2 is SMNVEV (reference sequence). CDR3 protein: CASSFLHTDTQYF. CDR3 nucleotides: TGTGCCAGCAGTTTTCTTCACACAGATACGCAGTATTTT.

The V and J genes are TRBV5-1 and TRBJ1-4, with TRBD1 matching 7 bases. J lost 0 bases, V lost 3 bases, and 2 bases had no gene match. The CDR3 length is 15 residues. Germline V lookup: CDR1 SGHRS, CDR2 YFSETQ. The DNA for the CDR3 is TGCGCCAGCAGCTGGGGGACAGCAACTAATGAAAAACTGTTTTTT. Protein product: CASSWGTATNEKLFF.

This chain joins TRBV25-1 and TRBJ1-1, with 8 bases lining up with TRBD1. V gave up 3 bases and J gave up 6 bases; unmatched junction bases: 15. The CDR3 has 17 residues. Germline CDR1 and CDR2: MGHDK and SYGVNS. The CDR3 DNA follows: TGTGCCAGCAGTGACCTACCACCTCTGACAGGGGCATCTGAAGCTTTCTTT. Its protein product is CASSDLPPLTGASEAFF.

This clone showed up just once. The chain employs TRBV4-1 and TRBJ2-2, with D unresolved. The CDR3 runs 14 residues. V lost 6 bases and J lost 4, with 12 bases in between. Per the germline V gene, CDR1 is MGHRA and CDR2 is YSYEKL. The CDR3 DNA reads as TGCGCCAGCAGATCGGACGGGTCCACCGGGGAGCTGTTTTTT. Protein: CASRSDGSTGELFF.

The V and J genes are TRBV6-6 and TRBJ1-2, with D perhaps matching TRBD1 (5 bases). The CDR3 extends over 14 amino acids. V shed 8 bases and J shed 3 bases, with 16 bases lying between them. Germline CDR1 is MNHNY and CDR2 is SVGAGI (reference sequence). The DNA of the CDR3 is TGTGCCAGCCGCGTCCGGGGCGCTGACTATGGCTACACCTTC. As protein: CASRVRGADYGYTF.

J is TRBJ2-5 and V is TRBV7-8, with D possibly TRBD2 on 7 matching bases. The CDR3 has 18 residues. V gave up 1 base and J gave up 7 bases, with 25 bases separating them. CDR1 is SGHVS and CDR2 is FQNEAQ in the germline V gene. For the CDR3, the DNA is TGTGCCAGCAGCTTAGGGGGGGCTAGCGGTCTTTCGTGGTCGACCCAGTACTTC. Its translation is CASSLGGASGLSWSTQYF.

The chain recombines TRBV4-1 with TRBJ2-7; no reliable D call. The CDR3 is made up of 15 amino acids. Trimming pared 0 bases from V and 2 bases from J, leaving 11 bases between. Germline CDR1 MGHRA, CDR2 YSYEKL. The CDR3 DNA reads as TGCGCCAGCAGCCAAGATGAGACAACAACCTACGAGCAGTACTTC. The encoded protein is CASSQDETTTYEQYF.

The V gene is TRBV11-1, the J gene TRBJ1-2; TRBD1 matches at 9 bases. J lost 4 bases, V lost 5 bases, and 5 bases had no gene match. The CDR3 consists of 14 residues. Germline lookup yields CDR1 SGHAT and CDR2 FQDESV (reference sequence). The CDR3: CASSSTGGPYGYTF. In nucleotides, the CDR3 is TGTGCCAGCAGCAGTACAGGGGGCCCCTATGGCTACACCTTC.

The chain has TRBV5-1 and TRBJ2-3, with TRBD2 identical over 8 bases. V shed 2 bases and J 5 bases; nucleotides not matched to a gene: 4. CDR3 length: 14 residues. The germline CDR1 and CDR2 sequences are SGHRS and YFSETQ. CDR3 DNA sequence: TGCGCCAGCAGCTTCTCGGGGGGGATAGATACGCAGTATTTT. As protein: CASSFSGGIDTQYF.

The V gene is TRBV27, the J gene TRBJ2-7, with D unresolved. Looked up from germline, CDR1 is MNHEY and CDR2 is SMNVEV (reference sequence). The ends were cut back, 8 bases at V and 5 bases at J, with 7 bases in the middle. There are 10 residues in the CDR3. Written as DNA, the CDR3 is TGTGCCAGCGGTAATCACGAGCAGTACTTC. Protein product: CASGNHEQYF.

The V call is TRBV2, the J call TRBJ1-1; TRBD1 agrees at 8 bases. Germline loops: CDR1 SNHLY, CDR2 FYNNEI. This CDR3 is 11 amino acids long. The V segment lost 11 bases and the J segment 1 base; nucleotides outside the gene matches: 0. CDR3 loop: CAQGANTEAFF. The CDR3 DNA is TGTGCCCAGGGGGCGAACACTGAAGCTTTCTTT. Supplemented by reference TRBV2 and TRBJ1-1, the full variable domain reads EPEVTQTPSHQVTQMGQEVILRCVPISNHLYFYWYRQILGQKVEFLVSFYNNEISEKSEIFDDQFSVERPDGSNFTLKIRSTKLEDSAMYFCAQGANTEAFFGQGTRLTVV.

The J gene is TRBJ1-2, the V gene TRBV28; D gene unclear. V was shortened by 3 bases and J by 2 bases, with 7 bases between the two germline ends. The CDR3 spans 13 residues. Germline V CDR1 and CDR2: MDHEN, SYDVKM. CDR3 in DNA: TGTGCCAGCAGTTTTCCCGGAAACTATGGCTACACCTTC. Its translation is CASSFPGNYGYTF.

This chain connects TRBV2 to TRBJ1-2, with 8 bases that match TRBD1. J gave up 2 bases and V 4 bases, and 6 bases lay outside the gene matches. Germline CDR1 reads SNHLY; CDR2 reads FYNNEI. The CDR3 is 15 amino acids. The CDR3 region has the DNA TGTGCCAGCAGTGGAGGGCAGGGGGCAAACTATGGCTACACCTTC. Protein: CASSGGQGANYGYTF.

The rearrangement uses TRBV18 and TRBJ1-1; 8 nucleotides match TRBD1. CDR3 length: 15 amino acids. Trimming took 2 bases from V and 6 from J; bases not matched to a gene: 8. Germline CDR1 KGHSH, CDR2 LQKENI. The CDR3 DNA reads TGTGCCAGCTCACCATCACAGGGGGTCAGGGCTGAAGCTTTCTTT. Translation gives CASSPSQGVRAEAFF.

This clone was observed a handful of times. The rearrangement joins TRBV10-1 to TRBJ2-7; D perhaps matches TRBD1 (5 bases). The CDR3 has 14 amino acids. V was trimmed by 6 bases and J by 2 bases, leaving 14 bases between them. Germline CDR1 reads WNHNN; CDR2 reads SYGVQD (reference sequence). DNA for the CDR3: TGCGCCAGCAGCCAGGGATTTCCGACCTACGAGCAGTACTTC. Translated: CASSQGFPTYEQYF.